Presented here are 4 T cell receptor beta chains from one specimen sequenced in a study of cytomegalovirus exposure and HLA in healthy donors. Use of 60 Vbeta and 13 Jbeta primers characterized the PCR. TCRdb's table, derived via immunoSEQ multiplex PCR, lists solely in-frame clones and lacks some. The sample records approximately 210,000 clones, roughly 77% being singletons. The specimen was PBMCs. Receptors originate from a woman between 45 and 60 years old in good health and CMV-seronegative.

Turning to this clone: This specimen includes other DNA sequences encoding the same CDR3. The chain uses TRBV9 and TRBJ2-7, with 7 positions matching TRBD1. The CDR3 length is 14 residues. The junction had 2 bases not matched to a gene; V was cut back by 2 bases and J by 0 bases. Germline values: CDR1 SGDLS, CDR2 YYNGEE. CDR3 residues: CASSVGTVSYEQYF. The CDR3 nucleotides read TGTGCCAGCAGCGTTGGGACAGTCTCCTACGAGCAGTACTTC.

The CDR3: CASSLEGTPNEQYF. The CDR3 coding sequence is TGTGCCAGCAGCTTAGAAGGGACACCGAACGAGCAGTACTTC. V gene TRBV7-6 combines with J gene TRBJ2-7; maybe TRBD1 (6 bases). This CDR3 is 14 amino acids long. Deletions cut 1 base from V and 5 bases from J, with 12 bases between. CDR1 and CDR2 (germline): SGHVS, FNYEAQ.

In its sample, this clone was seen a few times. The gene calls are TRBV7-6 and TRBJ1-3; a possible D gene is TRBD1 (6 bases). Germline V CDR1 and CDR2: SGHVS, FNYEAQ. V was shortened by 6 bases and J by 0 bases, with 12 bases between the two germline ends. The length of the CDR3 is 15 residues. This CDR3 reads CASSHDRLSGNTIYF. In DNA, the CDR3 is TGTGCCAGCAGTCATGACAGGCTCTCTGGAAACACCATATATTTT.

The table lists this clone with a few counts. This chain links TRBV5-1 with TRBJ1-4; D may be TRBD1 (5 bases). Germline assignment: CDR1 SGHRS and CDR2 YFSETQ. The CDR3 sequence is 13 residues long. V was shortened by 7 bases and J by 8 bases, with 15 bases between the two germline ends. CDR3 sequence: CASARGAGEKLFF. The CDR3 DNA reads TGCGCCAGCGCCCGCGGGGCTGGGGAAAAACTGTTTTTT.